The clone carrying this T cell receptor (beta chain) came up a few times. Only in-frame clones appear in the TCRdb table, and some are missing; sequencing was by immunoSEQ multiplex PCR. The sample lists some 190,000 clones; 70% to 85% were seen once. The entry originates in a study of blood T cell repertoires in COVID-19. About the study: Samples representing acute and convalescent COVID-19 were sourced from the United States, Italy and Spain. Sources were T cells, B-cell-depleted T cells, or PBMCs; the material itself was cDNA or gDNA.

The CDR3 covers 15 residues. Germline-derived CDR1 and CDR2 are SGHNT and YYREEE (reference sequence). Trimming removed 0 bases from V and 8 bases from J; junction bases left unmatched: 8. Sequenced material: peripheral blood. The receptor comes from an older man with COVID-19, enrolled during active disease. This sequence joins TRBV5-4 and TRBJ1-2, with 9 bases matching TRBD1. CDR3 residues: CASSLEWDRVGGYTF. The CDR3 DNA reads TGTGCCAGCAGCTTGGAGTGGGACAGGGTAGGGGGCTACACCTTC.